The 16 T cell receptor beta chains below all came from one sample that was sequenced in a study of shared clonotypes between healthy human individuals. Assay used: immunoSEQ multiplex PCR; TCRdb lists only in-frame clones, some missing. The sample includes approximately 1,000,000 clones, around three quarters seen only once; the top ten take 0.89%. Sequencing input: memory CD4+ T cells from PBMCs. Indicated subset: CD45RA-negative fraction. These receptor sequences come from a man younger than 30 in good health. Some clones in this sample may be carry-over from other donors' samples.

This chain uses TRBV29-1 with TRBJ2-1; the match to TRBD2 covers 7 bases. The CDR3 has 14 amino acids. Germline V gives CDR1 SQVTM, CDR2 ANQGSEA. With 3 bases clipped from V and 3 bases from J, the junction kept 5 bases outside the gene matches. CDR3 coding DNA: TGCAGCGTTGAGTGGCTAGCGGACTACAATGAGCAGTTCTTC. Amino acids: CSVEWLADYNEQFF.

Here the CDR3 reads CASSPGRQVRNEQYF. The CDR3 nucleotides are TGTGCCAGCAGTCCGGGGAGACAGGTTAGGAACGAGCAGTACTTC. The chain recombines TRBV7-2 with TRBJ2-7; D perhaps matches TRBD1 (6 bases). Germline lookup yields CDR1 SGHTA and CDR2 FQGNSA. The CDR3 length is 15 residues. V gave up 6 bases and J gave up 5 bases, with 20 bases separating them.

This clone appeared a few times. The chain combines TRBV10-3 with TRBJ2-7; 8 bases line up with TRBD2. The germline V gene has CDR1 ENHRY and CDR2 SYGVKD. V gave up 5 bases and J gave up 4 bases; unmatched junction bases: 10. The CDR3 sequence is 15 residues long. The CDR3 reads CAISSPGLERYEQYF. The CDR3 bases are TGTGCCATCAGTTCACCGGGACTAGAGAGGTACGAGCAGTACTTC.

This sequence joins TRBV25-1 and TRBJ2-3; 7 bases agree with TRBD2. Germline loops: CDR1 MGHDK, CDR2 SYGVNS. The CDR3 is 13 residues long. V was clipped by 6 bases and J by 6 bases; unmatched bases: 6. The DNA of the CDR3 is TGTGCCAGCAGCTTAGCGGGCCGGGATACGCAGTATTTT. Translating gives CASSLAGRDTQYF.

The rearrangement uses TRBV11-3 and TRBJ2-1; D unresolved. Germline V CDR1 and CDR2: SGHNT, YENEEA. The ends were cut back, 0 bases at V and 8 bases at J, with 8 bases in the middle. The CDR3 sequence is 13 residues long. CDR3 residues: CASSLDTAHEQFF. CDR3 sequence (DNA): TGTGCCAGCAGCTTAGATACTGCCCATGAGCAGTTCTTC. The full variable domain, completed using reference TRBV11-3 and TRBJ2-1, is EAGVVQSPRYKIIEKKQPVAFWCNPISGHNTLYWYLQNLGQGPELLIRYENEEAVDDSQLPKDRFSAERLKGVDSTLKIQPAELGDSAVYLCASSLDTAHEQFFGPGTRLTVL.

This clone came up a few times. V is TRBV2 and J is TRBJ2-7; D not resolved. The V end was cut by 6 bases, the J end by 2 bases, with 8 bases between. The CDR3 consists of 12 residues. Germline V gene sequence: CDR1 SNHLY, CDR2 FYNNEI. This chain's CDR3 is CASRADTYEQYF. In nucleotides, the CDR3 is TGTGCCAGCAGGGCAGATACCTACGAGCAGTACTTC.

This chain connects TRBV28 to TRBJ2-1; 7 bases line up with TRBD2. Looked up from germline, CDR1 is MDHEN and CDR2 is SYDVKM. The junction had 11 bases not matched to a gene; V was cut back by 8 bases and J by 10 bases. This CDR3 has 13 residues. CDR3 nucleotide sequence: TGTGCCAGCCAGTCTGGGGGGGTGGGAGAGCAGTTCTTC. As protein: CASQSGGVGEQFF. The entire variable domain, with the rest obtained from reference TRBV28 and TRBJ2-1, is as follows: DVKVTQSSRYLVKRTGEKVFLECVQDMDHENMFWYRQDPGLGLRLIYFSYDVKMKEKGDIPEGYSVSREKKERFSLILESASTNQTSMYLCASQSGGVGEQFFGPGTRLTVL.

Notes on this clone: The junction and the germline gene differ at one end; a read error may be behind it. This chain joins TRBV6-4 and TRBJ2-1, with 14 bases matching TRBD2. The CDR3 has 15 amino acids. Germline lookup yields CDR1 MRHNA and CDR2 SNTAGT. The CDR3, as DNA: TGCGCTACCGGGACTAGCGGGAGCTCCTACAATGAGCAGTTCTTC. This encodes CATGTSGSSYNEQFF.

The rearrangement joins TRBV7-9 to TRBJ2-1; 14 nucleotides align to TRBD2. V gave up 6 bases and J gave up 2 bases; unmatched junction bases: 12. Germline V CDR1 and CDR2: SEHNR, FQNEAQ (reference sequence). The CDR3 loop spans 19 amino acids. This CDR3 reads CASSSTPGLAGDPYNEQFF. CDR3 coding DNA: TGTGCCAGCAGTTCAACTCCGGGACTAGCGGGAGACCCCTACAATGAGCAGTTCTTC.

A remark on this clone: This likely reflects a read error, since a far larger clone is one base away. Other DNA sequences within the sample encode an identical CDR3. J is TRBJ1-4 and V is TRBV30; possibly TRBD1 for D (5 bases). The CDR3 totals 15 residues. The V end was cut by 0 bases, the J end by 7 bases, with 15 bases between. CDR1 is GTSNPN, CDR2 SVGIG, per germline (reference sequence). CDR3 sequence reads: CAWSVLRARGEKLFF. In DNA, the CDR3 is TGTGCCTGGAGTGTACTCAGGGCGAGGGGTGAAAAACTGTTTTTT. The entire variable domain, with the rest obtained from reference TRBV30 and TRBJ1-4, is as follows: SQTIHQWPATLVQPVGSPLSLECTVEGTSNPNLYWYRQAAGRGLQLLFYSVGIGQISSEVPQNLSASRPQDRQFILSSKKLLLSDSGFYLCAWSVLRARGEKLFFGSGTQLSVL.

The rearrangement uses TRBV4-3 and TRBJ1-4; possibly TRBD1 for D (6 bases). This CDR3 spans 14 amino acids. Per germline, CDR1 LGHNA and CDR2 YSLEER. The V gene lost 4 bases and the J gene lost 8 bases, with 14 bases spanning the gap. DNA of the CDR3: TGCGCCAGCAGCCTCCGGGACAAAGGGGAAAAACTGTTTTTT. Its protein is CASSLRDKGEKLFF.

This clone showed up just once. This chain links TRBV5-1 with TRBJ2-7, with TRBD1 matching 11 bases. This CDR3 spans 15 amino acids. V shed 4 bases and J 0 bases; nucleotides not matched to a gene: 3. Germline CDR1 is SGHRS and CDR2 is YFSETQ. The CDR3 nucleotides read TGCGCCAGCAGCCCCGGGACAGGGGGCTCCTACGAGCAGTACTTC. This translates into CASSPGTGGSYEQYF. The entire variable domain, with the rest obtained from reference TRBV5-1 and TRBJ2-7, is as follows: KAGVTQTPRYLIKTRGQQVTLSCSPISGHRSVSWYQQTPGQGLQFLFEYFSETQRNKGNFPGRFSGRQFSNSRSEMNVSTLELGDSALYLCASSPGTGGSYEQYFGPGTRLTVT.

The table lists this clone with a few counts. The V and J genes are TRBV2 and TRBJ2-3; D gene ambiguous. Trimming left V 4 bases short and J 5 bases short, with 7 bases between. CDR1 is SNHLY and CDR2 is FYNNEI in the germline V gene. CDR3 length equals 12 residues. As DNA, the CDR3 is TGTGCCAGCAGTGCACAGCAAGATACGCAGTATTTT. Translation gives CASSAQQDTQYF.

This clone has only one observation. The chain is built from TRBV6-1 and TRBJ2-7; D remains ambiguous. This CDR3 region has 10 residues. Germline CDR1 reads MNHNS; CDR2 reads SASEGT. V was clipped by 3 bases and J by 7 bases, with 4 bases between them. DNA for the CDR3: TGTGCCAGCAGTGAGAAAGAGCAGTACTTC. Encoded protein: CASSEKEQYF.

This clone was picked up one time. This rearrangement joins TRBV28 to TRBJ2-4; D call uncertain. The CDR3 runs to 15 residues. Trimming stripped 6 bases from V and 3 bases from J, with 15 bases between. Germline V gene sequence: CDR1 MDHEN, CDR2 SYDVKM. The CDR3 DNA reads as TGTGCCAGCAGAAGGGTAGGGCAAGACAAAAACATTCAGTACTTC. This codes for CASRRVGQDKNIQYF.

This chain joins TRBV28 and TRBJ1-2; 8 bases are a match to TRBD1. The CDR3 extends over 14 amino acids. Losses at the gene ends were 5 bases for V and 6 bases for J; bases not matched to a gene: 8. CDR1 is MDHEN, CDR2 SYDVKM, per germline. CDR3 loop: CASSIVGQADGYTF. As DNA, the CDR3 is TGTGCCAGCAGTATAGTGGGACAGGCCGATGGCTACACCTTC.